These 32 T cell receptor beta chains were sequenced from one sample in a study of T-cell reconstitution after alpha-beta-depleted transplantation in children. During its preparation, the TCRbeta library received unique molecular identifiers. TCRdb used MiXCR to reprocess the PCR reads, holding one entry per CDR3 protein. The sample comprises about 600,000 distinct CDR3 sequences, over 10% of which are singletons, and 2.2% rests with the top ten. Specimen: PBMCs, mostly from graft donor cells, collected 360 days after TCRalphabeta/CD19-depleted stem cell transplant. The receptors shown here come from a male patient younger than 18 who had a stem cell transplant for acute myeloid leukemia, so the T cells may come from the graft donor.

The V call is TRBV13, the J call TRBJ2-7, with unresolved D. CDR3 length equals 13 residues. The V gene's germline CDR1 is PRHDT and CDR2 FYEKMQ (reference sequence). The V end lost 2 bases, the J end lost 0 bases, and 5 bases lay between the germline ends. As DNA, the CDR3 is TGTGCCAGCAGCTTACCGGGCTCCTACGAGCAGTACTTC. Protein: CASSLPGSYEQYF.

This clonotype was counted a few times. The chain is built from TRBV14 and TRBJ2-7, with 7 bases lining up with TRBD1. CDR3 length equals 15 residues. The V segment lost 1 base and the J segment 4 bases; nucleotides outside the gene matches: 7. From germline, CDR1 is SGHDN and CDR2 FVKESK. The CDR3 DNA follows: TGTGCCAGCAGCCAAGCGTGGGACAGTCATTACGAGCAGTACTTC. This gives the protein CASSQAWDSHYEQYF.

This clonotype appeared many times. The gene calls are TRBV6-1 and TRBJ2-1; TRBD2 matches at 9 bases. Germline V CDR1 and CDR2: MNHNS, SASEGT. V lost 6 bases, J lost 4 bases, and 1 base stayed unmatched. The CDR3 consists of 13 residues. CDR3 nucleotides: TGTGCCAGCAGGCTAGCGGGGTACAATGAGCAGTTCTTC. Residues: CASRLAGYNEQFF.

In its sample, this clonotype was seen many times. The genes are TRBV7-9 and TRBJ1-4; 10 bases line up with TRBD1. Germline V gene data show CDR1 as SEHNR and CDR2 as FQNEAQ (reference sequence). V lost 4 bases, J lost 0 bases, and 8 bases stayed unmatched. CDR3 length: 18 residues. The DNA for the CDR3 is TGTGCCAGCAGCTCGCCGGGACAGGGGATTGCAACTAATGAAAAACTGTTTTTT. Translated, it gives CASSSPGQGIATNEKLFF.

This clonotype was counted a few times. The V and J genes are TRBV7-2 and TRBJ2-3; 10 nucleotides match TRBD2. V shed 6 bases, J shed 1 base, and the junction held 7 bases outside the gene matches. The CDR3 is 16 residues long. Germline V gene sequence: CDR1 SGHTA, CDR2 FQGNSA. In DNA form, the CDR3 reads TGTGCCAGCAGAAGAACCGGGACTAGCGGCACAGATACGCAGTATTTT. It codes for CASRRTGTSGTDTQYF.

This clonotype was found a few times. The J gene is TRBJ1-1, the V gene TRBV6-2 or TRBV6-3, with no clear D. Trimming stripped 2 bases from V and 8 bases from J, with 9 bases between. Germline V gene data show CDR1 as MNHEY and CDR2 as SVGEGT. CDR3 length equals 12 residues. The CDR3 is CASSYAVREAFF. CDR3 in DNA: TGTGCCAGCAGTTACGCAGTTAGAGAAGCTTTCTTT.

The table lists this clonotype with a few counts. The chain carries TRBV20-1 and TRBJ2-7; 13 bases match TRBD2. CDR1 and CDR2 (germline): DFQATT, SNEGSKA (reference sequence). This CDR3 is 14 amino acids long. Trimming at V came to 4 bases and at J to 6 bases, leaving 6 bases not matched to a gene. DNA for the CDR3: TGCAGTGCTAACAGGGGACTAGCGGGATTCGAGCAGTACTTC. It specifies CSANRGLAGFEQYF.

The CDR3 sequence: CASSVEPLLETQYF. As DNA, the CDR3 is TGTGCCAGCAGCGTAGAGCCGTTATTAGAGACCCAGTACTTC. The rearrangement links TRBV9 to TRBJ2-5; D unresolved. CDR3 length: 14 residues. V was clipped by 0 bases and J by 4 bases, with 10 bases between them. Germline CDR1 is SGDLS and CDR2 is YYNGEE.

The CDR3 here is CASSLGGTSGNYEQYF. DNA for the CDR3: TGTGCCAGCAGCTTAGGGGGGACTAGCGGGAATTACGAGCAGTACTTC. The V call is TRBV7-2, the J call TRBJ2-7, with 13 bases fitting TRBD2. Germline assignment: CDR1 SGHTA and CDR2 FQGNSA. V lost 1 base, J lost 4 bases, and 4 bases stayed unmatched. The CDR3 extends over 16 amino acids.

This clonotype was picked up many times. The chain uses TRBV10-3 and TRBJ2-4; TRBD1 matches at 11 bases. J was trimmed by 7 bases and V by 10 bases; bases with no gene match: 6. CDR1 and CDR2 from the germline V gene are ENHRY and SYGVKD. The CDR3 runs to 13 residues. CDR3 coding DNA: TGTGCCACGGGGGACAGGGGGAGGAACATTCAGTACTTC. Its protein product is CATGDRGRNIQYF.

This clonotype was counted ten times or more. V gene TRBV18 combines with J gene TRBJ1-1; TRBD1 might be the D (6 bases). CDR3 size: 15 residues. Germline V CDR1 and CDR2: KGHSH, LQKENI. V lost 1 base and J lost 0, with 9 bases in between. Here the CDR3 DNA reads TGTGCCAGCTCACCACGGCAGGGGATGAACACTGAAGCTTTCTTT. Its protein product is CASSPRQGMNTEAFF.

Here the CDR3 DNA reads TGCGCATGGGGGGGAGAGGCAGATACGCAGTATTTT. This gives the protein CAWGGEADTQYF. The chain joins TRBV23-1 to TRBJ2-3; TRBD2 matches 7 bases. TRBV23-1 is an ORF for which the function is uncertain. The CDR3 runs to 12 residues.

The rearrangement links TRBV4-3 to TRBJ2-2; D is perhaps TRBD2 (6 bases). CDR3 length: 15 amino acids. Germline assignment: CDR1 LGHNA and CDR2 YSLEER. The V and J ends lost 0 bases and 6 bases respectively, with 11 bases between them. CDR3 nucleotide sequence: TGCGCCAGCAGCCAAGATGGAGGGCCCCCCGGGGAGCTGTTTTTT. Its protein is CASSQDGGPPGELFF.

About this clonotype: A read error is possible here, since a much larger clone lies one base away. The chain carries TRBV11-2 and TRBJ2-7; TRBD2 agrees at 9 bases. CDR1 is SGHAT, CDR2 FQNNGV, per germline. Trimming took 1 base from V and 7 from J; bases not matched to a gene: 20. CDR3 size: 19 residues. The CDR3 DNA reads TGTGCCAGCAGCTTAGGACTAGCGGTAGATTGGGGTGTAAGACGTGAGCAGTACTTC. Translated: CASSLGLAVDWGVRREQYF.

This clonotype occurred a few times. This sequence joins TRBV6-2 or TRBV6-3 and TRBJ2-1, with 7 bases identical to TRBD2. Germline values: CDR1 MNHEY, CDR2 SVGEGT. The CDR3 sequence is 17 residues long. V lost 1 base to trimming and J lost 8 bases; unmatched junction nucleotides: 14. For the CDR3, the DNA is TGTGCCAGCAGTTACTTCGCAGCGGGATCAAGACCGCATGAGCAGTTCTTC. Protein: CASSYFAAGSRPHEQFF.

The chain's CDR3 is CASSLAFASTDTQYF. The CDR3 region has the DNA TGTGCCAGCAGCTTAGCTTTCGCCAGCACAGATACGCAGTATTTT. The chain links TRBV7-2 to TRBJ2-3, with D unresolved. This CDR3 contains 15 residues. Germline V gene lookup returns CDR1 SGHTA and CDR2 FQGNSA. The V end lost 0 bases, the J end lost 0 bases, and 7 bases lay between the germline ends.

The genes are TRBV6-5 and TRBJ2-5; 12 nucleotides agree with TRBD1. Germline loops: CDR1 MNHEY, CDR2 SVGAGI. V lost 2 bases, J lost 7 bases, and 8 bases stayed unmatched. This CDR3 has 16 residues. CDR3: CASSYGWDRGRGTQYF. Written as DNA, the CDR3 is TGTGCCAGCAGTTACGGTTGGGACAGGGGGCGCGGGACCCAGTACTTC.

This clonotype was observed a few times. CDR3 nucleotides: TGTGCCAGCAGCTTCCACATCGGGACACGGAACACTGAAGCTTTCTTT. This translates into CASSFHIGTRNTEAFF. The chain links TRBV3-1 to TRBJ1-1; D might be TRBD1 (6 bases). Germline V gives CDR1 LGHDT, CDR2 YNNKEL (reference sequence). The V end lost 5 bases, the J end lost 1 base, and 17 bases lay between the germline ends. The CDR3 runs to 16 residues.

This clonotype was seen only a few times. The chain combines TRBV7-3 with TRBJ2-2; D is undetermined. The CDR3 extends over 12 amino acids. V was pared by 2 bases and J by 7 bases, with 5 bases between. Per the germline V gene, CDR1 is SGHTA and CDR2 is FQGTGA. DNA of the CDR3: TGTGCCAGCAGCTTAGACCGCGGGGAGCTGTTTTTT. Protein: CASSLDRGELFF.

Many counts were recorded for this clonotype. The chain combines TRBV7-8 with TRBJ1-6; D might be TRBD1 (6 bases). The CDR3 is 13 residues long. V lost 5 bases and J 9 bases, leaving 11 bases between the germline ends. The germline V gene encodes CDR1 SGHVS and CDR2 FQNEAQ. The CDR3 DNA sequence: TGTGCCAGCAGCCCAGACAGGTTTTCACCCCTCCACTTT. Amino acid sequence: CASSPDRFSPLHF.

The sample holds a few counts of this clonotype. CDR3 residues: CASSLASFDEQYF. The CDR3 DNA sequence: TGTGCCAGCAGCTTAGCTAGCTTCGACGAGCAGTACTTC. The chain employs TRBV7-9 and TRBJ2-7, with D unclear. Germline V gene sequence: CDR1 SEHNR, CDR2 FQNEAQ (reference sequence). The CDR3 contains 13 residues. The V and J ends lost 0 bases and 5 bases respectively, with 8 bases between them.

This clonotype has just a few counts. This CDR3 reads CASSQVLTGGQETQYF. The CDR3 DNA reads TGCGCCAGCAGCCAAGTTCTGACGGGCGGCCAAGAGACCCAGTACTTC. The chain is built from TRBV4-3 and TRBJ2-5, with D uncertain. V lost 1 base, J lost 1 base, and 13 bases lay in between. Germline CDR1 and CDR2: LGHNA and YSLEER. The CDR3 has 16 residues.

The V gene is TRBV29-1, the J gene TRBJ2-2, with a tentative D call TRBD2 (5 bases). V was shortened by 7 bases and J by 6 bases, with 12 bases between the two germline ends. The V gene's germline CDR1 is SQVTM and CDR2 ANQGSEA. This CDR3 contains 12 residues. This CDR3 is CSARPGAGELFF. CDR3 bases: TGCAGCGCCCGACCCGGGGCCGGGGAGCTGTTTTTT.

This chain links TRBV20-1 with TRBJ1-5, with D maybe TRBD1 (5 bases). The CDR3 runs 16 residues. The germline gives CDR1 DFQATT, CDR2 SNEGSKA (reference sequence). The V end was cut by 5 bases, the J end by 1 base, with 18 bases between. CDR3 amino acids: CSAATGEGISNQPQHF. CDR3 nucleotide sequence: TGCAGTGCTGCTACGGGGGAGGGTATCAGCAATCAGCCCCAGCATTTT.

Written as DNA, the CDR3 is TGTGCCAGCAGCTTAATCCCGGCAGGGAATGAAAAACTGTTTTTT. This codes for CASSLIPAGNEKLFF. This chain connects TRBV7-2 to TRBJ1-4, with TRBD1 as a possible D gene (5 bases). Germline V gene data show CDR1 as SGHTA and CDR2 as FQGNSA. The CDR3 covers 15 residues. Trimming took 2 bases from V and 5 from J, leaving 12 bases between them.

The V and J genes are TRBV7-9 and TRBJ1-1; D is ambiguous. The V gene's germline CDR1 is SEHNR and CDR2 FQNEAQ (reference sequence). CDR3 length: 16 amino acids. V was shortened by 1 base and J by 0 bases, with 12 bases between the two germline ends. In nucleotides, the CDR3 is TGTGCCAGCAGCTTAGGTATAGGTACTATGAACACTGAAGCTTTCTTT. Its translation: CASSLGIGTMNTEAFF. Supplemented by reference TRBV7-9 and TRBJ1-1, the full variable domain reads DTGVSQNPRHKITKRGQNVTFRCDPISEHNRLYWYRQTLGQGPEFLTYFQNEAQLEKSRLLSDRFSAERPKGSFSTLEIQRTEQGDSAMYLCASSLGIGTMNTEAFFGQGTRLTVV.

The chain carries TRBV7-2 and TRBJ1-2, with a weak D call TRBD1 (5 bases). The V end was cut by 1 base, the J end by 4 bases, with 7 bases between. This CDR3 is 13 amino acids long. Germline V CDR1 and CDR2: SGHTA, FQGNSA. The CDR3 region has the DNA TGTGCCAGCAGCTTAGATCAGGGCTATGGCTACACCTTC. Translated, it gives CASSLDQGYGYTF.

This clonotype was detected a few times. CDR3 loop: CASTNTQDLQKGLFF. The CDR3 nucleotides read TGTGCCAGCACCAACACCCAGGACCTACAAAAGGGACTGTTTTTT. This chain joins TRBV6-2 or TRBV6-3 and TRBJ1-4; D uncertain. V was cut by 7 bases and J by 13 bases, with 25 bases left in between. CDR1 and CDR2 (germline): MNHEY, SVGEGT. This CDR3 region has 15 residues.

Many counts were recorded for this clonotype. The chain recombines TRBV20-1 with TRBJ2-5; the match to TRBD1 covers 8 bases. Germline V gives CDR1 DFQATT, CDR2 SNEGSKA (reference sequence). The CDR3 covers 13 residues. The J segment lost 5 bases and the V segment lost 6 bases, leaving 8 bases of the junction unmatched. The CDR3 sequence is CSASGQGGETQYF. In DNA, the CDR3 is TGCAGTGCATCCGGACAGGGAGGCGAGACCCAGTACTTC.

This clonotype was recorded at least ten times. This chain uses TRBV12-3 or TRBV12-4 with TRBJ2-3; D unresolved. Trimming stripped 3 bases from V and 1 base from J, with 8 bases between. CDR3 length equals 14 residues. CDR3 in DNA: TGTGCCAGCAGTTTTTCCTCACGCACAGATACGCAGTATTTT. Its translation: CASSFSSRTDTQYF.

This clonotype has ten or more counts. This chain connects TRBV5-5 to TRBJ1-1; perhaps TRBD1 as D (5 bases). This CDR3 has 13 residues. V gave up 4 bases and J gave up 1 base, with 8 bases separating them. CDR1 and CDR2 from the germline V gene are SGHKS and YYEKEE (reference sequence). CDR3 sequence: CASSLDTNTEAFF. The DNA for the CDR3 is TGTGCCAGCAGCCTGGACACGAACACTGAAGCTTTCTTT.

In its sample, this clonotype was seen many times. One end of the junction does not line up with germline, which may come from a read error. The rearrangement links TRBV7-7 to TRBJ2-5, with TRBD2 matching over 10 bases. The CDR3 totals 15 residues. In germline, CDR1 is SSHAT, CDR2 FNYEAQ (reference sequence). The CDR3, as DNA: TGTGCTAGCAGCTTAAGTCCTAGCGGGAGAGAGACCCAGTACTTC. Translating gives CASSLSPSGRETQYF. Complete variable domain (other parts from reference TRBV7-7 and TRBJ2-5): GAGVSQSPRYKVTKRGQDVTLRCDPISSHATLYWYQQALGQGPEFLTYFNYEAQPDKSGLPSDRFSAERPEGSISTLTIQRTEQRDSAMYRCASSLSPSGRETQYFGPGTRLLVL.